Here is one T cell receptor beta chain with its context. Its specificity is unknown. The junction departs from the called germline gene at one end, perhaps through a read error. Molecular barcoding with unique molecular identifiers was used for the TCRbeta library. TCRdb analysed the PCR reads with MiXCR anew, one entry per CDR3 protein. Among some 120,000 distinct CDR3 sequences listed, around 23% were seen once. These data originate in a study of T-cell reconstitution after alpha-beta-depleted transplantation in children. Study observations and caveats: Two months or so post-transplant, alpha-beta T cells reportedly derived from several hundred expanded graft clones.

The CDR3 is 15 residues long. The germline CDR1 and CDR2 sequences are SSHAT and FNYEAQ (reference sequence). This TCR derives from a male patient between 2 and 10 years old who had a stem cell transplant for chronic granulomatous disease, so the T cells may come from the graft donor. J is TRBJ2-1 and V is TRBV7-7; D may be TRBD1 (5 bases). The specimen comprised PBMCs, mostly from graft donor cells, sampled 180 days after TCRalphabeta/CD19-depleted stem cell transplant. CDR3 in amino acids: CASSLSLGLDNEQFF. The CDR3 bases are TGTGCTAGCAGCTTATCTTTGGGGCTGGACAATGAGCAGTTCTTC.